This T cell receptor (beta chain) was documented in a study of cytomegalovirus exposure and HLA in healthy donors. Regarding the study as a whole: There was a cluster of highly shared sequence variants that was likely a sequencing artifact. The authors listed 150 to 200 TCR beta chains as cytomegalovirus-associated.

Germline-derived CDR1 and CDR2 are SGHVS and FQNEAQ. The CDR3 consists of 15 residues. For this clone: The antigen remains undetermined.

PCR primers comprised 60 Vbeta and 13 Jbeta primers. The repertoire was sequenced with immunoSEQ multiplex PCR; TCRdb's copy has only in-frame clones and lacks some. This table holds 120,000 or so clones, around 75% found once. All the people who gave samples were healthy bone marrow donors. Sequencing was performed on PBMCs. The source is a woman aged 50 to 65 in good health and CMV-seropositive. J is TRBJ2-5 and V is TRBV7-8, with TRBD1 matching 9 bases. Near its end, the DNA agrees better with TRBJ2-7, so the J call may be wrong. This CDR3 is CASSHRTGESFEQYF. The CDR3 DNA reads TGTGCCAGCAGCCACAGGACAGGGGAGTCGTTCGAGCAGTACTTC.